This record covers a single T cell receptor (beta chain). The antigen it binds to is not known. Base qualities were left out, and no much larger clone turns up one base away. The data were obtained in a study of T cells in Graves' hyperthyroidism and ophthalmopathy (dated by TCRdb to about 2019). In terms of the full investigation: Peripheral blood samples were taken at initial diagnosis, before any treatment was given. To identify TCR V-J signatures that set the groups apart, the researchers used a discovery cohort of 100 patients, made up of about 44 with Graves' ophthalmopathy and 57 with stable Graves' hyperthyroidism. Prospective prediction of ophthalmopathy was tested in an independent validation cohort of 18 to 20 hyperthyroidism patients and roughly 16 patients who later progressed to ophthalmopathy. The 95 to 100 discovery patients were randomly divided into training and test sets at a 7:3 ratio. In addition, the study compared T-cell repertoires in thyroid tissue and in blood from roughly six Graves' hyperthyroidism patients. After sampling, hyperthyroidism patients received methimazole starting at 30 mg daily, and ophthalmopathy patients received high-dose intravenous methylprednisolone. The paper reports TCR Vbeta CDR3 sequencing of 135 peripheral blood samples: around 45 ophthalmopathy, fewer than 85 hyperthyroidism and around 17 progressor patients. The paper's findings and limits, for the study overall: A model built on a 13 V-J signature distinguished ophthalmopathy from stable hyperthyroidism, reaching around 88% sensitivity and about 81% specificity in cross-validation and 80%/75% in testing. Most expanded thyroid clonotypes (frequency above 0.001) were also found in blood, which suggests that blood repertoires may mirror thyroid immune responses. No statistical method was used to set the sample size in advance, and investigators knew the group allocation. In validation, the model predicted progression to ophthalmopathy a median of 6.5 months before onset, with approximately 70% sensitivity and around 76% specificity.

The TCR beta CDR3 regions were amplified from RNA transcripts. The first round of RT-PCR for the TCR CDR3 was performed with the HTBI primer set and the Qiagen OneStep RT-PCR kit. Libraries were constructed in a second round of multiplex PCR, after which size selection and purification were carried out. Sequencing of the libraries was done on an Illumina HiSeq2000 using paired-end 100 bp reads. The original pipeline was this. SOAPnuke was used to process the raw data, removing reads that contained adapters or uncalled bases, had a mean Phred below 15, or lacked an exact match to the constant primer or identifier. COPE v1.2.5 was used to merge the high-quality paired reads, and each unique nucleotide sequence was defined as a clonotype. Clonotypes were aligned to IMGT TRBV, TRBD and TRBJ reference segments using MiTCR v1.1. Only V-J combinations with frequency above 0.0001, covering 99% to 99.2% of repertoires, were analysed. The TCS score was defined as F50 (clonal expansion) divided by E x V (chaos), with BLOSUM62-based TCRdist calculated between CDR3 peptides within each V-J. Welch's t-statistics and random forest reduced around 550 V-J features to 13, which were used in a naive Bayes classifier (R e1071). Clones were called with MiXCR by TCRdb after fastp trimmed the public reads at Q25, and only in-frame beta chains were retained. Each CDR3 protein appears once, grouped with its most common genes and DNA. These V and J calls originate from TCRdb's pipeline instead of the authors' own analysis. This sample comprises approximately 590,000 distinct CDR3 sequences, 15% to 18% of them detected only once. Of the sample, around 7.5% falls within the top ten clones.

Graves' hyperthyroidism was defined as stable when no progression to ophthalmopathy occurred over 18 months of follow-up. The hyperthyroidism patients were between 18 and 65 years old and newly diagnosed, with a disease duration of less than 2 months. Exclusion was applied to patients with uncontrolled infections, other autoimmune diseases, pregnancy or lactation. Clinical symptoms, serum thyroxine and TRAb, thyroid ultrasound, and orbital computed tomography formed the basis for the diagnoses. PBMCs were isolated from more than 9 ml of fresh peripheral blood by Ficoll-Paque density gradient centrifugation. Total RNA was extracted with Trizol reagent, and quality was checked on an Agilent 2100 Bioanalyzer. Including the terminal cysteine and phenylalanine, the CDR3 comprises 13 residues. The retained sequence is limited to the CDR3, 39 bases, with the frame set at the first base. Relative to germline, V is 4 bases shorter and J is 0 bases shorter, with 7 bases between their ends. Based on the germline V gene (reference sequence), the CDR1 and CDR2 sequences are DFQATT and SNEGSKA.

The sequence links TRBV20-1 to TRBJ1-5; no confident D gene assignment can be made. The sequenced sample consisted of blood. This receptor was identified in a woman younger than 45 with Graves' hyperthyroidism. CDR3 protein: CSAISNSNQPQHF. The sequenced DNA: TGCAGTGCTATAAGTAATAGCAATCAGCCCCAGCATTTT.